This T cell receptor beta chain was found in a study of T cell changes during pregnancy in multiple sclerosis. Generated by immunoSEQ multiplex PCR, the TCRdb table keeps only in-frame clones and is missing some. Counted here are roughly 48,000 clones, around 90% occurring once; the ten biggest clones make up 0.95% to 1.5%. The CDR3 contains 14 residues. Germline-derived CDR1 and CDR2 are MNHEY and SMNVEV (reference sequence). Trimming stripped 8 bases from V and 8 bases from J, with 19 bases between. The material was CD4+ T cells from peripheral blood mononuclear cells, obtained in the second trimester of pregnancy. This clonotype originated in a female donor with multiple sclerosis, enrolled in a pregnancy study. This chain joins TRBV27 and TRBJ2-1; no definite D call. The CDR3 reads CASAKTYSSYEQFF. The CDR3 coding sequence is TGTGCCAGCGCGAAGACCTACAGTTCCTATGAGCAGTTCTTC.